The 19 T cell receptor beta chains given below trace back to one sample, sequenced in a study of blood T cell repertoires in COVID-19. Here immunoSEQ multiplex PCR was the method, and the copy in TCRdb shows in-frame clones only, minus some. The sample shows about 200,000 clones, roughly 80% of them seen only once. The source material was peripheral blood. The receptors were gathered from a human donor in a cohort sampled during active COVID-19.

CDR3 DNA: TGCGCCAGCAGTCAATCTGCAGCCGCTAGCGTCTATGGCTACACCTTC. This translates into CASSQSAAASVYGYTF. V gene TRBV23-1 combines with J gene TRBJ1-2; no clear D gene. TRBV23-1 carries the ORF label, with uncertain function. V dropped 0 bases and J dropped 4 bases, with 15 bases sitting between them. The CDR3 is 16 amino acids.

A note on this clone: A far bigger clonotype differs at one base, so this is likely a read error. This chain joins TRBV12-3 or TRBV12-4 and TRBJ2-7; possible D gene TRBD1, 5 bases. V lost 2 bases and J lost 3, with 5 bases in between. The CDR3 sequence is 12 residues long. CDR3 sequence reads: CASSLQGYEQYF. CDR3 DNA: TGTGCCAGCAGTTTACAGGGCTACGAGCAGTACTTC.

The gene calls are TRBV29-1 and TRBJ2-1, with D tentatively TRBD2 (5 bases). The CDR3 is 15 residues long. Trimming shortened V by 7 bases and J by 5 bases, and 21 bases separated the two germline ends. Germline-derived CDR1 and CDR2 are SQVTM and ANQGSEA. The DNA of the CDR3 is TGCAGCGGAAAATATACTAGTTCCGCAAACAATGAGCAGTTCTTC. Encoded protein: CSGKYTSSANNEQFF.

A word on this clone: In the same sample, other DNA sequences code for this CDR3. This chain uses TRBV11-3 with TRBJ1-1; TRBD1 matches at 8 bases. CDR3 length: 15 amino acids. From germline, CDR1 is SGHNT and CDR2 YENEEA. J was trimmed by 1 base and V by 1 base; bases with no gene match: 2. CDR3 amino acids: CASSLGTGRNTEAFF. The CDR3 nucleotides read TGTGCCAGCAGCTTAGGGACAGGGCGGAACACTGAAGCTTTCTTT.

The genes are TRBV28 and TRBJ1-5, with D maybe TRBD1 (6 bases). CDR3 length: 15 residues. CDR1 and CDR2 from the germline V gene are MDHEN and SYDVKM. V lost 2 bases and J lost 7, with 15 bases in between. The CDR3 DNA is TGTGCCAGCAGTTTACCGACAGGCCTCGGACAGCCCCAGCATTTT. It translates to CASSLPTGLGQPQHF.

The V and J genes are TRBV30 and TRBJ1-1; no firm D call. The CDR3 is made up of 13 amino acids. Germline loops: CDR1 GTSNPN, CDR2 SVGIG (reference sequence). The germline V and J ends were trimmed by 8 bases and 1 base, with 14 bases remaining between them. The CDR3 spells CALSAGPNTEAFF. The DNA for the CDR3 is TGTGCCCTCTCGGCTGGGCCGAACACTGAAGCTTTCTTT.

Only one count was recorded for this clone. This CDR3 reads CASSRDRGYGYTF. CDR3 bases: TGTGCCAGCAGTCGGGACAGGGGCTATGGCTACACCTTC. The chain uses TRBV7-2 and TRBJ1-2; 10 bases are shared with TRBD1. The germline V gene encodes CDR1 SGHTA and CDR2 FQGNSA. CDR3 size: 13 residues. Trimming cost V 6 bases and J 4 bases; bases outside gene matches: 2. Combining the CDR3 with reference TRBV7-2 and TRBJ1-2 gives the whole variable domain GAGVSQSPSNKVTEKGKDVELRCDPISGHTALYWYRQSLGQGLEFLIYFQGNSAPDKSGLPSDRFSAERTGGSVSTLTIQRTQQEDSAVYLCASSRDRGYGYTFGSGTRLTVV.

The rearrangement uses TRBV7-6 and TRBJ1-5; a weak D match, TRBD1 (6 bases). The CDR3 consists of 17 residues. Trimming cost V 4 bases and J 0 bases, with 16 bases left between them. Per the germline V gene, CDR1 is SGHVS and CDR2 is FNYEAQ. CDR3 sequence (DNA): TGTGCCAGCAGCTCGGGACAAGCTCTGTTTAGCAATCAGCCCCAGCATTTT. Translation: CASSSGQALFSNQPQHF. The entire variable domain, with the rest obtained from reference TRBV7-6 and TRBJ1-5, is as follows: GAGVSQSPRYKVTKRGQDVALRCDPISGHVSLYWYRQALGQGPEFLTYFNYEAQQDKSGLPNDRFSAERPEGSISTLTIQRTEQRDSAMYRCASSSGQALFSNQPQHFGDGTRLSIL.

The V gene is TRBV24-1, the J gene TRBJ2-7; D is unresolved. This CDR3 comprises 12 residues. Per germline, CDR1 KGHDR and CDR2 SFDVKD. Between the trimmed V and J ends, which lost 6 bases and 1 base, there was a span of 6 bases. The CDR3 loop is CATSRGSYEQYF. In nucleotides, the CDR3 is TGTGCCACCAGTCGCGGTTCCTACGAGCAGTACTTC.

The rearrangement joins TRBV24-1 to TRBJ1-1, with D tentatively TRBD1 (6 bases). The V gene's germline CDR1 is KGHDR and CDR2 SFDVKD. The CDR3 length is 15 residues. Trimming shortened V by 3 bases and J by 4 bases, and 14 bases separated the two germline ends. This CDR3 reads CATSDPRGRGTEAFF. The CDR3 DNA sequence: TGTGCCACCAGTGATCCCAGGGGTAGAGGCACTGAAGCTTTCTTT.

This clone occurred once. This sequence joins TRBV6-5 and TRBJ1-1, with 7 bases aligning to TRBD1. Germline loops: CDR1 MNHEY, CDR2 SVGAGI. The V segment lost 6 bases and the J segment 9 bases; nucleotides outside the gene matches: 10. The CDR3 contains 13 residues. The CDR3 DNA reads TGTGCCAGCAGCCCCCCGGGACAGTCGAAAGCTTTCTTT. As protein: CASSPPGQSKAFF.

This chain uses TRBV28 with TRBJ2-7, with 9 bases lining up with TRBD1. There are 15 residues in the CDR3. J was trimmed by 6 bases and V by 2 bases; bases with no gene match: 8. Germline CDR1 is MDHEN and CDR2 is SYDVKM. Written as DNA, the CDR3 is TGTGCCAGCAGTTTAAGGGGACAGGGACTGGGCGAGCAGTACTTC. Its translation is CASSLRGQGLGEQYF.

This chain links TRBV7-2 with TRBJ2-5, with D maybe TRBD1 (7 bases). CDR3 size: 14 residues. Germline V gene data show CDR1 as SGHTA and CDR2 as FQGNSA. V was trimmed by 5 bases and J by 2 bases, leaving 12 bases between them. CDR3 DNA sequence: TGTGCCAGCAGCCGCGGGACAGCTCAAGAGACCCAGTACTTC. Its translation: CASSRGTAQETQYF.

Comment on this clone: The identical CDR3 is also encoded by other nucleotide sequences in the sample. The J gene is TRBJ1-1, the V gene TRBV9; D is undetermined. The CDR3 contains 13 residues. V was trimmed by 2 bases and J by 0 bases, leaving 5 bases between them. Germline loops: CDR1 SGDLS, CDR2 YYNGEE. Written as DNA, the CDR3 is TGTGCCAGCAGCGTGGAGGTGAACACTGAAGCTTTCTTT. Its protein is CASSVEVNTEAFF. The full variable domain, in which reference TRBV9 and TRBJ1-1 provide the parts outside the CDR3, is DSGVTQTPKHLITATGQRVTLRCSPRSGDLSVYWYQQSLDQGLQFLIQYYNGEERAKGNILERFSAQQFPDLHSELNLSSLELGDSALYFCASSVEVNTEAFFGQGTRLTVV.

The chain combines TRBV7-2 with TRBJ1-2; 8 bases are a match to TRBD1. V was pared by 1 base and J by 4 bases, with 5 bases of the junction left unmatched. CDR3 size: 15 residues. Per the germline V gene, CDR1 is SGHTA and CDR2 is FQGNSA. The CDR3 DNA reads TGTGCCAGCAGCTTAGACGCGACAGGGGCCTATGGCTACACCTTC. It encodes CASSLDATGAYGYTF.

This clone was picked up a small number of times. V gene TRBV11-2 combines with J gene TRBJ1-2, with D tentatively TRBD1 (5 bases). V was clipped by 6 bases and J by 6 bases, with 20 bases between them. Germline CDR1 reads SGHAT; CDR2 reads FQNNGV. The CDR3 runs 15 residues. The CDR3 spells CASSFRGPGSDGYTF. For the CDR3, the DNA is TGTGCCAGCAGTTTTAGGGGCCCCGGGTCCGATGGCTACACCTTC.

The chain joins TRBV18 to TRBJ2-2; TRBD1 is a possible D gene (5 bases). The germline CDR1 and CDR2 sequences are KGHSH and LQKENI. The CDR3 spans 15 residues. V lost 3 bases and J 2 bases, leaving 10 bases between the germline ends. The CDR3 region is CASSPRTSNTGELFF. CDR3 sequence (DNA): TGTGCCAGCTCACCTCGGACATCTAACACCGGGGAGCTGTTTTTT.

The V call is TRBV19, the J call TRBJ1-1; 8 nucleotides agree with TRBD1. V shed 6 bases, J shed 5 bases, and the junction held 8 bases outside the gene matches. From germline, CDR1 is LNHDA and CDR2 SQIVND (reference sequence). The CDR3 length is 14 residues. This CDR3 reads CASSPRTGRTEAFF. DNA of the CDR3: TGTGCCAGTAGCCCCCGGACAGGGAGGACTGAAGCTTTCTTT.

J is TRBJ2-3 and V is TRBV28; the match to TRBD1 covers 8 bases. V lost 1 base to trimming and J lost 2 bases; unmatched junction nucleotides: 17. Germline V lookup: CDR1 MDHEN, CDR2 SYDVKM. CDR3 length: 20 residues. The CDR3 DNA sequence: TGTGCCAGCAGTTTATTTACTATCGTCCTCGGACAGGGACCCACAGATACGCAGTATTTT. Residues: CASSLFTIVLGQGPTDTQYF.